The 9 T cell receptor beta chains listed next were all sequenced from one sample in a study of OX40 agonist ivuxolimab in advanced cancers. Profiled with immunoSEQ multiplex PCR; TCRdb holds only in-frame clones, not every one. The table records over 80,000 clones, around 90% of them present only once. The sequencing used CD4+ or CD8+ T cells sorted from blood, collected in a trial of the OX40 agonist ivuxolimab. The receptors stem from an adult with an advanced solid tumor such as melanoma, head and neck, liver or kidney cancer.

The genes are TRBV2 and TRBJ2-2; perhaps TRBD1 as D (5 bases). V gave up 6 bases and J gave up 2 bases, with 13 bases separating them. CDR1 is SNHLY, CDR2 FYNNEI, per germline. This CDR3 comprises 15 residues. CDR3 sequence reads: CASRLQATNTGELFF. The DNA of the CDR3 is TGTGCCAGCAGATTACAGGCGACCAACACCGGGGAGCTGTTTTTT.

The genes are TRBV7-9 and TRBJ2-2; 12 bases match TRBD1. The CDR3 runs 16 residues. V lost 4 bases and J lost 5; bases outside the gene matches: 5. The germline gives CDR1 SEHNR, CDR2 FQNEAQ (reference sequence). The CDR3 DNA follows: TGTGCCAGCAGCTGGGGACAGGGGGCGCGTACCGGGGAGCTGTTTTTT. As protein: CASSWGQGARTGELFF.

This chain links TRBV6-6 with TRBJ2-2, with D possibly matching TRBD1 (6 bases). Germline V CDR1 and CDR2: MNHNY, SVGAGI (reference sequence). The V end was cut by 2 bases, the J end by 6 bases, with 10 bases between. The CDR3 has 14 residues. The DNA for the CDR3 is TGTGCCAGCAGTTACGTGGGACACCCCGGGGAGCTGTTTTTT. The encoded protein is CASSYVGHPGELFF.

The gene calls are TRBV21-1 and TRBJ2-7; TRBD1 is the table's D call, not checked against the DNA. TRBV21-1 is flagged as a pseudogene. CDR3 length: 13 amino acids. CDR3 protein: CASSTDRVYEQYF. The DNA for the CDR3 is TGTGCCAGCAGCACAGACAGGGTCTACGAGCAGTACTTC.

The rearrangement uses TRBV6-1 and TRBJ1-6, with 8 bases matching TRBD1. Germline CDR1 and CDR2: MNHNS and SASEGT. CDR3 length equals 15 residues. With 4 bases clipped from V and 10 bases from J, the junction kept 9 bases outside the gene matches. CDR3: CASSVRTGPGSPLHF. As DNA, the CDR3 is TGTGCCAGCAGTGTTCGGACAGGGCCGGGATCACCCCTCCACTTT.

The chain is built from TRBV9 and TRBJ2-3; D is possibly TRBD1 (5 bases). This CDR3 region has 13 residues. CDR1 SGDLS and CDR2 YYNGEE come from the germline V gene. The V and J ends lost 3 bases and 7 bases respectively, with 12 bases between them. The CDR3 sequence is CASSGSPGNTQYF. The CDR3 DNA follows: TGTGCCAGCAGCGGTTCCCCAGGGAATACGCAGTATTTT.

The chain uses TRBV6-1 and TRBJ2-3; D possibly uses TRBD1 or TRBD2 (7 bases each). CDR1 is MNHNS, CDR2 SASEGT, per germline. This CDR3 contains 18 residues. Trimming left V 4 bases short and J 6 bases short, with 26 bases between. CDR3 region: CASSGRGREILNWDTQYF. CDR3 sequence (DNA): TGTGCCAGCAGTGGGAGGGGGCGGGAGATCCTAAATTGGGATACGCAGTATTTT.

V usage is TRBV5-6 and J usage is TRBJ2-5; perhaps TRBD2 as D (5 bases). CDR3 length equals 12 residues. V gave up 4 bases and J gave up 5 bases, with 9 bases separating them. In germline, CDR1 is SGHDT, CDR2 YYEEEE. The CDR3 region is CASSRLLETQYF. The CDR3 DNA follows: TGTGCCAGCAGCAGACTACTGGAGACCCAGTACTTC.

The V call is TRBV28, the J call TRBJ2-7; D tentatively fits TRBD1 or TRBD2 (5 bases each). The CDR3 spans 16 residues. The germline V gene has CDR1 MDHEN and CDR2 SYDVKM. Trimming took 2 bases from V and 6 from J, leaving 20 bases between them. The CDR3 nucleotides read TGTGCCAGCAGTTTAGTTTTGGGACCCAGGACCTCCGAGCAGTACTTC. Translated: CASSLVLGPRTSEQYF.